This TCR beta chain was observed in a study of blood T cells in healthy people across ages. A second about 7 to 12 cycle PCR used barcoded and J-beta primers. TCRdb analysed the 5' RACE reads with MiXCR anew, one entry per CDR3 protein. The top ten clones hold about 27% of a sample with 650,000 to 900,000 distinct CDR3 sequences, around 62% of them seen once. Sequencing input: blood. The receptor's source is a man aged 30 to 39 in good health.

The CDR3 DNA reads as TGTGCCAGCGGACGGACAGGGAACACCGGGGAGCTGTTTTTT. Its protein is CASGRTGNTGELFF. This chain links TRBV7-8 with TRBJ2-2, with 7 bases that match TRBD1. Germline-derived CDR1 and CDR2 are SGHVS and FQNEAQ. V dropped 8 bases and J dropped 1; count of bases not matched to a gene: 4. CDR3 length equals 14 residues.